A single sample gave rise to the 18 T cell receptor beta chains below, sequenced in a study of human T cells and chemical hapten exposure (dated by TCRdb to 2020 to 2022). Libraries were constructed by RACE. The instrument given in TCRdb is NextSeq 500. The raw public data were reprocessed by TCRdb itself: fastp quality trimming at Q25, MiXCR clonotype calling, in-frame beta chains only. Rows are combined by CDR3 protein, so each entry shows the most common genes and DNA. The sample table records about 92,000 distinct CDR3 sequences; approximately 10% of these occur just once. The leading ten clones occupy about 1% of the sample. Explained via the paper, the time point label denotes: patch test 3, about 24 weeks after DPC sensitization. The sample's treatment or condition label, decoded: therapeutic diphenylcyclopropenone sensitization with weekly scalp DPC. The material was whole blood, obtained in connection with sensitization to the hapten diphenylcyclopropenone (DPC). These TCRs come from a woman in her thirties with alopecia areata. Some clones in this sample may be carry-over from other donors' samples.

The rearrangement uses TRBV28 and TRBJ2-2; D is ambiguous. This CDR3 region has 15 residues. V dropped 2 bases and J dropped 6 bases, with 13 bases sitting between them. Germline V lookup: CDR1 MDHEN, CDR2 SYDVKM. The CDR3 here is CASSLGLNRAGELFF. The CDR3 bases are TGTGCCAGCAGTTTAGGGCTAAACCGCGCCGGGGAGCTGTTTTTT.

This clonotype occurred many times. This chain links TRBV29-1 with TRBJ2-1; 9 bases match TRBD2. Germline V lookup: CDR1 SQVTM, CDR2 ANQGSEA. This CDR3 comprises 16 residues. V gave up 4 bases and J gave up 6 bases; unmatched junction bases: 13. CDR3 nucleotides: TGCAGCGTTGTGAGGGGCGGCGGGAGGGCCGCCAATGAGCAGTTCTTC. This codes for CSVVRGGGRAANEQFF.

This clonotype occurred many times. This chain joins TRBV5-4 and TRBJ1-1; D ambiguous. Trimming removed 4 bases from V and 1 base from J, with 17 bases in between. The CDR3 loop spans 16 amino acids. The germline V gene has CDR1 SGHNT and CDR2 YYREEE (reference sequence). This chain's CDR3 is CASSKPGDLRNTEAFF. The CDR3 coding sequence is TGTGCCAGCAGCAAACCCGGGGATCTGAGGAACACTGAAGCTTTCTTT.

This clonotype showed up many times. The chain recombines TRBV3-1 with TRBJ2-1; possible D gene TRBD1, 6 bases. Germline CDR1 is LGHDT and CDR2 is YNNKEL (reference sequence). V gave up 4 bases and J gave up 7 bases, with 14 bases separating them. This CDR3 is built from 14 residues. The CDR3 region has the DNA TGTGCCAGCAGCCTTTCCCAGGGGCGGAATGAGCAGTTCTTC. Its translation is CASSLSQGRNEQFF.

The chain couples TRBV30 to TRBJ1-2; D is uncertain. CDR1 and CDR2 (germline): GTSNPN, SVGIG (reference sequence). The V end was cut by 1 base, the J end by 9 bases, with 12 bases between. This CDR3 is 12 amino acids long. The CDR3 region has the DNA TGTGCCTGGAGTGAGGGAGTTCGGAGCTACACCTTC. Its protein product is CAWSEGVRSYTF.

This clonotype was observed a handful of times. V usage is TRBV24-1 and J usage is TRBJ2-5; 7 bases agree with TRBD1. Germline CDR1 and CDR2: KGHDR and SFDVKD. V shed 3 bases, J shed 7 bases, and the junction held 4 bases outside the gene matches. CDR3 size: 13 residues. The chain's CDR3 is CATSDQQGRTQYF. The CDR3 DNA sequence: TGTGCCACCAGTGATCAACAGGGGAGGACCCAGTACTTC.

This clonotype was seen many times. This chain links TRBV10-2 with TRBJ1-1; tentatively, D is TRBD1 (6 bases). Germline V CDR1 and CDR2: WSHSY, SAAADI. The V gene lost 4 bases and the J gene lost 5 bases, with 11 bases spanning the gap. CDR3 length equals 13 residues. In DNA form, the CDR3 reads TGCGCCAGCAGTGTACAGGGTGGGACTGAAGCTTTCTTT. Translation: CASSVQGGTEAFF.

This clonotype occurred many times. The V gene is TRBV20-1, the J gene TRBJ1-5; weak D call: TRBD1 (5 bases). The CDR3 is 14 residues long. Between the trimmed V and J ends, which lost 3 bases and 7 bases, there was a span of 16 bases. Germline CDR1 reads DFQATT; CDR2 reads SNEGSKA (reference sequence). CDR3 residues: CSASPQGPGQPQHF. The CDR3 DNA reads as TGCAGTGCTAGCCCCCAGGGTCCGGGGCAGCCCCAGCATTTT.

This clonotype was observed a few times. The CDR3 region has the DNA TGTGCCAGCAACAGGGGGCTCAACACCGGGGAGCTGTTTTTT. This codes for CASNRGLNTGELFF. This sequence joins TRBV6-1 and TRBJ2-2; TRBD1 matches at 9 bases. This CDR3 contains 14 residues. The germline V gene encodes CDR1 MNHNS and CDR2 SASEGT. J was trimmed by 2 bases and V by 7 bases; bases with no gene match: 2.

Only a few counts were recorded for this clonotype. The gene calls are TRBV11-2 and TRBJ2-5; 8 nucleotides align to TRBD2. CDR3 length equals 14 residues. Germline CDR1 SGHAT, CDR2 FQNNGV. V shed 4 bases and J 4 bases; nucleotides not matched to a gene: 5. CDR3 DNA: TGTGCCAGCAGCTCAGGACTAGCTGGAGAGACCCAGTACTTC. Amino acids: CASSSGLAGETQYF.

Comments on this clonotype: The junction departs from germline at one end; a sequencing error may be responsible. The genes are TRBV4-2 and TRBJ1-6; the D is unclear. This CDR3 has 15 amino acids. Germline V gene sequence: CDR1 LGHNA, CDR2 YNFKEQ. CDR3: CASSPSVRLNSHLHF. For the CDR3, the DNA is TGTGCCAGCAGCCCTTCTGTGAGACTTAATTCACACCTCCACTTT.

This clonotype was counted many times. CDR3 loop: CAISELPGLAGADTQYF. DNA for the CDR3: TGTGCCATCAGTGAGTTGCCGGGACTAGCGGGGGCGGATACGCAGTATTTT. The chain joins TRBV10-3 to TRBJ2-3; 14 nucleotides match TRBD2. The CDR3 loop spans 17 amino acids. Germline CDR1 is ENHRY and CDR2 is SYGVKD. Germline trimming cut 1 base from V and 6 bases from J; bases unmatched to any gene: 6.

The chain has TRBV2 and TRBJ2-3, with D perhaps matching TRBD1 or TRBD2 (6 bases each). CDR1 is SNHLY, CDR2 FYNNEI, per germline. The CDR3 runs 16 residues. Trimming pared 9 bases from V and 3 bases from J, leaving 22 bases between. CDR3 sequence reads: CASVRGIRGETDTQYF. The CDR3 bases are TGTGCCAGTGTCCGAGGAATAAGGGGGGAGACAGATACGCAGTATTTT.

This chain joins TRBV5-5 and TRBJ2-7; 12 nucleotides agree with TRBD1. The CDR3 contains 16 residues. V shed 0 bases and J 7 bases; nucleotides not matched to a gene: 8. The germline V gene encodes CDR1 SGHKS and CDR2 YYEKEE (reference sequence). CDR3 DNA: TGTGCCAGCAGCTTGGTTGAGGGACAGGGGGCTGGTGAGCAGTACTTC. Encoded protein: CASSLVEGQGAGEQYF. The variable domain in full, with the rest retrieved from reference TRBV5-5 and TRBJ2-7, is DAGVTQSPTHLIKTRGQQVTLRCSPISGHKSVSWYQQVLGQGPQFIFQYYEKEERGRGNFPDRFSARQFPNYSSELNVNALLLGDSALYLCASSLVEGQGAGEQYFGPGTRLTVT.

The J gene is TRBJ2-3, the V gene TRBV5-4, with 9 nucleotides matching TRBD1. Germline V gene lookup returns CDR1 SGHNT and CDR2 YYREEE (reference sequence). Trimming removed 4 bases from V and 6 bases from J; junction bases left unmatched: 9. The CDR3 totals 15 residues. The CDR3 spells CASSTGTGSLDTQYF. The CDR3 DNA is TGTGCCAGCAGCACAGGGACAGGGTCATTGGATACGCAGTATTTT.

This clonotype has a handful of counts. The J gene is TRBJ1-6, the V gene TRBV10-2; D uncertain. This CDR3 contains 13 residues. Germline V gene lookup returns CDR1 WSHSY and CDR2 SAAADI. Trimming left V 4 bases short and J 18 bases short, with 19 bases between. In DNA, the CDR3 is TGCGCCAGCAGTGGTAGCAGGCGGGGTTTGCACCACTTT. Translating it yields CASSGSRRGLHHF.

This clonotype occurred many times. The junction shows a germline mismatch at one end, possibly a read error. The chain combines TRBV30 with TRBJ1-1; the D is unclear. The CDR3 has 13 residues. CDR1 and CDR2 (germline): GTSNPN, SVGIG (reference sequence). CDR3 sequence: CAGSRPPNTEAFF. The CDR3 DNA follows: TGTGCCGGGAGCCGGCCTCCGAACACTGAAGCTTTCTTT.

This clonotype was counted many times. J is TRBJ2-7 and V is TRBV13; TRBD2 aligns across 7 bases. The germline V gene has CDR1 PRHDT and CDR2 FYEKMQ (reference sequence). The length of the CDR3 is 16 residues. Losses at the gene ends were 1 base for V and 7 bases for J; bases not matched to a gene: 13. DNA for the CDR3: TGTGCCAGCAGCTTAGTCCCCCCAGGCCAAGCGGGGGAGCAGTACTTC. This translates into CASSLVPPGQAGEQYF.